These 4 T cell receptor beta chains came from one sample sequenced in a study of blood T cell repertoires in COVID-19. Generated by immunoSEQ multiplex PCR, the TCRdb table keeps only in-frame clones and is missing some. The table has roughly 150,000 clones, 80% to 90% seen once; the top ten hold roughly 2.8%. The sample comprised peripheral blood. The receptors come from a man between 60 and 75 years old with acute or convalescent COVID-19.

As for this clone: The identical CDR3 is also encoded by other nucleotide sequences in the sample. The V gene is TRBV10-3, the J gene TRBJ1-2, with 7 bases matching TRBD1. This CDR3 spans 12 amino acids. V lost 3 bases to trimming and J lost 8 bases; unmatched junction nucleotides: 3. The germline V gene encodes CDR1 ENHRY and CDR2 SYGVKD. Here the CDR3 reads CAISETGDGYTF. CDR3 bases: TGTGCCATCAGTGAAACAGGGGACGGCTACACCTTC.

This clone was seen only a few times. The CDR3 reads CASSARQGTEQYF. For the CDR3, the DNA is TGTGCCAGCAGCGCACGACAGGGGACCGAGCAGTACTTC. The chain combines TRBV11-2 with TRBJ2-7; 8 nucleotides match TRBD1. Trimming took 5 bases from V and 6 from J; bases not matched to a gene: 6. The CDR3 runs to 13 residues. Germline CDR1 SGHAT, CDR2 FQNNGV. The entire variable domain, with the rest obtained from reference TRBV11-2 and TRBJ2-7, is as follows: EAGVAQSPRYKIIEKRQSVAFWCNPISGHATLYWYQQILGQGPKLLIQFQNNGVVDDSQLPKDRFSAERLKGVDSTLKIQPAKLEDSAVYLCASSARQGTEQYFGPGTRLTVT.

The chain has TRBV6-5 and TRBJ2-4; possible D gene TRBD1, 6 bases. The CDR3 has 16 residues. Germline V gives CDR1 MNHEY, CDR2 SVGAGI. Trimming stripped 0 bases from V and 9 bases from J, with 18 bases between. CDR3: CASSYSPQGIEGIQYF. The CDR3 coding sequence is TGTGCCAGCAGTTACTCGCCCCAGGGGATAGAGGGCATTCAGTACTTC.

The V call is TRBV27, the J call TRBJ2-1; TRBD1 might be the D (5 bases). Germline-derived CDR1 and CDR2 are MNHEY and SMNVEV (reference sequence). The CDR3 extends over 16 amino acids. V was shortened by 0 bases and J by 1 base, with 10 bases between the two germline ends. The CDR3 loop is CASSLSPGLSYNEQFF. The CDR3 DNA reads TGTGCCAGCAGTTTATCGCCAGGGCTGTCCTACAATGAGCAGTTCTTC.